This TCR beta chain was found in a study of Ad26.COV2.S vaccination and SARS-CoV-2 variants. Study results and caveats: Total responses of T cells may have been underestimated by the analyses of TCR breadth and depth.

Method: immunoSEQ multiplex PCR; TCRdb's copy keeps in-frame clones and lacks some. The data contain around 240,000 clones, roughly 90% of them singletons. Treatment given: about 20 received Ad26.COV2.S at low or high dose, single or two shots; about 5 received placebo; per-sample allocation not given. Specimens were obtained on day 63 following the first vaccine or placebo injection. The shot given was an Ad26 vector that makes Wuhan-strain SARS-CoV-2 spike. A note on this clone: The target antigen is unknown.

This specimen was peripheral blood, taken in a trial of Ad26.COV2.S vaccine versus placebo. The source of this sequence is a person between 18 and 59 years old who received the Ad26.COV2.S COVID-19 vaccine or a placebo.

CDR3 DNA sequence: TGTGCCAGCAGAAGGACTAGCGGGGGTCTCTACGAGCAGTACTTC. It translates to CASRRTSGGLYEQYF. V and J are TRBV6-5 and TRBJ2-7; 13 nucleotides align to TRBD2. This CDR3 is built from 15 residues. After removal of 6 bases from V and 3 bases from J, the junction contained 5 bases not matched to a gene. The germline CDR1 and CDR2 sequences are MNHEY and SVGAGI.